Below are 6 T cell receptor beta chains sequenced from a single sample in a study of T cells in localized non-small cell lung cancer (dated by TCRdb to about 2020). The method was the immunoSEQ multiplex PCR assay. Here the immuneACCESS table is served through TCRdb, limited to in-frame sequences with V and J called. Missing clones are a known gap in these copies; in checked studies unresolved V genes cover under half, and the rest lacks a known reason. The sample table contains about 1,300 clones; only one count was recorded for approximately 40% of them. The top ten clones comprise roughly 25% of the sample. The specimen comprised lung tumor tissue, sampled before any cancer treatment. These receptors all come from a woman aged 40-75 years with stage II squamous cell lung carcinoma.

This clone was counted between two and nine times. The rearrangement uses TRBV9 and TRBJ2-7; tentative D call: TRBD1 (5 bases). CDR3 size: 14 residues. Deletions cut 0 bases from V and 2 bases from J, with 9 bases between. Germline V gene lookup returns CDR1 SGDLS and CDR2 YYNGEE. The CDR3 DNA follows: TGTGCCAGCAGCGTAGAAGCCAGGGCCTACGAGCAGTACTTC. Translating it yields CASSVEARAYEQYF.

The chain recombines TRBV28 with TRBJ2-5; 7 bases match TRBD2. Unmatched junction bases numbered 1, after V lost 1 base and J lost 5 bases. This CDR3 has 13 amino acids. Germline assignment: CDR1 MDHEN and CDR2 SYDVKM. The DNA for the CDR3 is TGTGCCAGCAGTTTATACGGGGGGGAGACCCAGTACTTC. This sequence encodes CASSLYGGETQYF.

This clone was counted a few times. CDR3 region: CASSYLSVIYGYTF. In DNA form, the CDR3 reads TGTGCCAGCAGTTACCTTTCGGTAATCTATGGCTACACCTTC. V gene TRBV6-8 combines with J gene TRBJ1-2, with D unclear. V was trimmed by 2 bases and J by 4 bases, leaving 11 bases between them. Germline V gives CDR1 MNHGY, CDR2 SAAAGT. There are 14 residues in the CDR3.

The chain links TRBV2 to TRBJ1-5, with TRBD1 matching 7 bases. V gave up 4 bases and J gave up 6 bases; unmatched junction bases: 6. From germline, CDR1 is SNHLY and CDR2 FYNNEI. The CDR3 has 14 amino acids. This CDR3 is CASSARQGGQPQHF. CDR3 bases: TGTGCCAGCAGTGCCCGACAGGGCGGTCAGCCCCAGCATTTT. Full variable domain (remainder filled in from reference TRBV2 and TRBJ1-5): EPEVTQTPSHQVTQMGQEVILRCVPISNHLYFYWYRQILGQKVEFLVSFYNNEISEKSEIFDDQFSVERPDGSNFTLKIRSTKLEDSAMYFCASSARQGGQPQHFGDGTRLSIL.

In this sample, this clone turned up a few times. The chain recombines TRBV11-3 with TRBJ2-5; 10 bases fit TRBD2. Germline CDR1 is SGHNT and CDR2 is YENEEA. The V gene end was trimmed by 3 bases and the J gene end by 5 bases; junction bases not matched to a gene: 9. The CDR3 spans 16 residues. The DNA for the CDR3 is TGTGCCAGCAGCTTGGCTAGCGGGAGTCTTATGGAGACCCAGTACTTC. As protein: CASSLASGSLMETQYF.

The J gene is TRBJ2-7, the V gene TRBV28, with D maybe TRBD1 (7 bases). CDR3 size: 17 residues. CDR1 and CDR2 from the germline V gene are MDHEN and SYDVKM. V lost 5 bases and J lost 3, with 23 bases in between. The CDR3 DNA is TGTGCCAGCAGTCCCCAAAGGACCAGGGGGGCTCTCTACGAGCAGTACTTC. It codes for CASSPQRTRGALYEQYF. Drawing the rest from reference TRBV28 and TRBJ2-7, the complete variable domain is DVKVTQSSRYLVKRTGEKVFLECVQDMDHENMFWYRQDPGLGLRLIYFSYDVKMKEKGDIPEGYSVSREKKERFSLILESASTNQTSMYLCASSPQRTRGALYEQYFGPGTRLTVT.